This T cell receptor beta chain stems from a study of shared clonotypes between healthy human individuals. Sorted-subset replicate PCR reactions contained approximately 190 ng DNA, corresponding to about 30,000 T cell genomes. Authors' analysis steps: In the immunoSEQ data, sequences were junction-only and lacked quality scores, so filtering differed. Sequencing used immunoSEQ multiplex PCR; TCRdb keeps in-frame clones, though not all of them. V and J calls and clone size are given by that table; D and trimming were obtained from the DNA. This sample has some 2.1 million clones, with around 96% found just once. Naive CD8 cells comprised CD45RO-negative, CCR7-positively selected cells, excluding terminally differentiated effector memory CD45RA+ cells. The CDR3 totals 17 residues. The junction had 3 bases not matched to a gene; V was cut back by 1 base and J by 0 bases. Germline V CDR1 and CDR2: LGHNA, YSLEER.

V and J are TRBV4-3 and TRBJ2-2, with 9 bases matching TRBD2. The receptor was derived from a man between 18 and 35 years old in good health. Material: naive CD8+ T cells sorted from blood. The CDR3 DNA is TGCGCCAGCAGCCAAGGACTAGCGGTTTCGAACACCGGGGAGCTGTTTTTT. This gives the protein CASSQGLAVSNTGELFF.